By sample share, the clone carrying this T cell receptor (beta chain) is medium-sized (0.01 to 0.1%). Its antigen is unknown. The length of the CDR3 is 13 residues. Germline-derived CDR1 and CDR2 are MNHGY and SAAAGT. V dropped 5 bases and J dropped 6 bases, with 11 bases sitting between them. These data come from a study of T cells in localized non-small cell lung cancer. Study findings and constraints: Median detection of top 100 tumor clones in adjacent lung was about 52 clones. There was higher T cell clonality in uninvolved adjacent lung than in tumor, and it was highest there. A raised T cell density in blood coincided with lengthier overall survival. Heterogeneity remains possible, as sequencing covered one tumor region only.

Assay: immunoSEQ multiplex PCR; the TCRdb copy retains only in-frame clones and omits some. The table has about 2,700 clones, 28% seen once; the top ten hold around 9%. The clonotype originates from a female donor aged 60 or older with stage I lung adenocarcinoma. The rearrangement uses TRBV6-8 and TRBJ2-4; D is tentatively TRBD1 or TRBD2 (6 bases each). The sample consisted of lung tumor tissue, taken before any cancer treatment. The CDR3 loop reads CASSEGGRNIQYF. CDR3 coding DNA: TGTGCCAGCAGTGAGGGGGGCAGAAACATTCAGTACTTC.